This TCR beta chain was documented in a study of cytomegalovirus exposure and HLA in healthy donors. Study-wide points: Some V segments, including TRBV6-2 and TRBV6-3, were excluded as indistinguishable.

On this clone: The antigen is unknown.

Germline V CDR1 and CDR2: LNHDA, SQIVND (reference sequence). The CDR3 runs 15 residues. Trimming stripped 7 bases from V and 1 base from J, with 16 bases between. Primers included in the PCR were 60 Vbeta and 13 Jbeta primers. Measured with immunoSEQ multiplex PCR; TCRdb has only the in-frame clones, and not every one. The table includes about 75,000 clones, roughly 86% detected once. Specimen: PBMCs. The receptor was isolated from a man between 18 and 29 years old in good health and CMV-seronegative. The chain links TRBV19 to TRBJ1-1; the D gene is possibly TRBD1 (5 bases). CDR3 coding DNA: TGTGCCAGTACCCGGTGGGAGGGGACGAACACTGAAGCTTTCTTT. This codes for CASTRWEGTNTEAFF. The whole variable domain, remainder taken from reference TRBV19 and TRBJ1-1, is DGGITQSPKYLFRKEGQNVTLSCEQNLNHDAMYWYRQDPGQGLRLIYYSQIVNDFQKGDIAEGYSVSREKKESFPLTVTSAQKNPTAFYLCASTRWEGTNTEAFFGQGTRLTVV.